The sequence of this TCR beta chain was determined in a study of regulatory T cells in long-lasting Graves disease. Study-wide results and caveats: The number of shared public clonotypes was higher in persistent patients (roughly 2,800) than new patients (under 1,000).

iRepertoire HTBI primers and Arm-PCR of CDR3 regions built TCR beta libraries. Original processing methods: In the combined samples, 62 TRBV and 14 TRBJ segments were identified. MiXCR, applied by TCRdb to the multiplex PCR reads, yields one record per CDR3 protein. TCRdb's processing, not the study's, gives the V and J calls here. The sample has about 660,000 distinct CDR3 sequences, about 30% seen once. To note about this clonotype: Antigen specificity is unknown.

Time point: persistent/refractory GD, antithyroid drugs over 5 years with positive TRAb. Scientists built the TCR library using RNA that was extracted from PBMCs. About 8.8 milliliters of peripheral blood went into EDTA tubes. The origin of this receptor is a female donor with Graves disease. The material sequenced was peripheral blood mononuclear cells (PBMCs), taken when the disease was refractory, from a patient treated with antithyroid drugs.

CDR3 loop: CASLTRGMNTEAFF. The CDR3 DNA reads as TGTGCCAGCCTAACCAGGGGGATGAACACTGAAGCTTTCTTT. The rearrangement links TRBV27 to TRBJ1-1, with 7 bases identical to TRBD1. Germline-derived CDR1 and CDR2 are MNHEY and SMNVEV (reference sequence). The length of the CDR3 is 14 residues. V was pared by 8 bases and J by 0 bases, with 6 bases of the junction left unmatched.